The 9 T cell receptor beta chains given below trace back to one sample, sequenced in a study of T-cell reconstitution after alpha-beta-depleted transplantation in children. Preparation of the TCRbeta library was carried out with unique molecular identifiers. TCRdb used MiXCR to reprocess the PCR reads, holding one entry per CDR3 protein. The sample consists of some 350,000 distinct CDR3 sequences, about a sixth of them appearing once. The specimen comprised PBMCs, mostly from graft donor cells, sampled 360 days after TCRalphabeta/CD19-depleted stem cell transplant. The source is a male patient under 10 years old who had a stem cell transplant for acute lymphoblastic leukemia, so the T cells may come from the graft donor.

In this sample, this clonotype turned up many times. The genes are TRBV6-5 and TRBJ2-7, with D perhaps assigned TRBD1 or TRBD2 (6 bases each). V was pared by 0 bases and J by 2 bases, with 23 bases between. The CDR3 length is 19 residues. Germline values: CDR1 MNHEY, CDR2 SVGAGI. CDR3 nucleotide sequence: TGTGCCAGCAGTTACTCGACAGGCGGGACTGGGGCGTACGCCTACGAGCAGTACTTC. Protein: CASSYSTGGTGAYAYEQYF.

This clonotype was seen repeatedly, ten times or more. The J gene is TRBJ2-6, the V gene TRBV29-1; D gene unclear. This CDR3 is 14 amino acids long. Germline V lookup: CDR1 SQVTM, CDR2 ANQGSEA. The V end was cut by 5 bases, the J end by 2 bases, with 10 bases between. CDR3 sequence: CSVIMAPGANVLTF. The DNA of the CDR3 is TGCAGCGTTATAATGGCGCCTGGGGCCAACGTCCTGACTTTC.

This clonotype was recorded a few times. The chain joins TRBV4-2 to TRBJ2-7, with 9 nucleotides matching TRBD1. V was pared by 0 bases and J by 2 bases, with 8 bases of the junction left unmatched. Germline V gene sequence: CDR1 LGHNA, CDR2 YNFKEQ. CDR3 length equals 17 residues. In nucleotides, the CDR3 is TGTGCCAGCAGCCAAGATCACCAGAGGACAGGGGCCTACGAGCAGTACTTC. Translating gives CASSQDHQRTGAYEQYF.

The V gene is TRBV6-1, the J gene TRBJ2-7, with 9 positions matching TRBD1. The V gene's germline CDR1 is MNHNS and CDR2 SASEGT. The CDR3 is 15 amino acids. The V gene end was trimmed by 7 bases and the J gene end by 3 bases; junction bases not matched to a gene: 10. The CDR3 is CASKETGTGFYEQYF. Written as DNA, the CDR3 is TGTGCCAGCAAAGAGACCGGGACAGGGTTCTACGAGCAGTACTTC.

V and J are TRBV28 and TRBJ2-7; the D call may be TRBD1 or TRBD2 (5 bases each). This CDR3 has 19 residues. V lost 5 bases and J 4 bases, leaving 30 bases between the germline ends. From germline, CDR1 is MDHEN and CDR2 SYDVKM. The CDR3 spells CASSPPTLRDPFGFYEQYF. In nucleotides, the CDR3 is TGTGCCAGCAGTCCACCCACCCTCCGGGACCCCTTCGGGTTTTACGAGCAGTACTTC.

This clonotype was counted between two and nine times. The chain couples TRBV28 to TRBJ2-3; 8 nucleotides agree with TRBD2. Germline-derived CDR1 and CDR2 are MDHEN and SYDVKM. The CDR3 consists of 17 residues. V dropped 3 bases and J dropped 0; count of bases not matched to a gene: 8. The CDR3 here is CASSFRGLAGSTDTQYF. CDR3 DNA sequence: TGTGCCAGCAGTTTCCGAGGGTTAGCGGGAAGCACAGATACGCAGTATTTT.

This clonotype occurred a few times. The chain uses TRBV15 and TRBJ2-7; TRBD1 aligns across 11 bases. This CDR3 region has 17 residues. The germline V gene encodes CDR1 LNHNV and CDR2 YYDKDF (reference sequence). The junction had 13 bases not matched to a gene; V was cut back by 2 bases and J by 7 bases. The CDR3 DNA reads TGTGCCACCAGCAGATTTCTGGGACAGGGGGAGCATCGGGAGCAGTACTTC. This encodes CATSRFLGQGEHREQYF.

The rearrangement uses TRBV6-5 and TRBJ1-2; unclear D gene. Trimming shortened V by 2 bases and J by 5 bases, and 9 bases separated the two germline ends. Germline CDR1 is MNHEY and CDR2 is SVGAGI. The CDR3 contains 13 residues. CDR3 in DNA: TGTGCCAGCAGTTACCGACGCTCGTATGGCTACACCTTC. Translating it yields CASSYRRSYGYTF.

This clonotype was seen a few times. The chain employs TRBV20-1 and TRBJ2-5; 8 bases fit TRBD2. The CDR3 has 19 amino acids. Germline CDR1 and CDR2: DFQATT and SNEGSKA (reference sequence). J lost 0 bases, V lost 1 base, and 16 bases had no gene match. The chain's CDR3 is CSARGVGRVGLIYQETQYF. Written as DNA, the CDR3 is TGCAGTGCTAGAGGAGTCGGGAGGGTGGGGCTCATTTACCAAGAGACCCAGTACTTC.